This T cell receptor (beta chain) was found in a study of metastatic and nonmetastatic thyroid tumors. This clone was observed at least ten times. This CDR3 has 15 amino acids. The germline CDR1 and CDR2 sequences are SEHNR and FQNEAQ (reference sequence). The V segment lost 2 bases and the J segment 6 bases; nucleotides outside the gene matches: 8. In the original workflow: Across clinicopathological groups, CDR3 differences served as the basis for building a distant-metastasis classifier for papillary thyroid cancer. TCRdb re-processed the PCR reads through MiXCR. The V and J calls come from TCRdb's annotation, not from the publication. Of 30,000 to 40,000 clones in the sample, roughly a sixth are singletons; the top ten hold roughly an eighth. All patients reached thyroid surgery having received no treatment beforehand.

The clonotype comes from a male donor with papillary thyroid cancer or a benign thyroid nodule (not recorded which). Some clones in this sample may be carry-over from other donors' samples. The sequencing input was blood. This chain uses TRBV7-9 with TRBJ1-2; 8 nucleotides agree with TRBD1. The CDR3 DNA follows: TGTGCCAGCAGCTTATTGGCAGGGGGCATGGATGGCTACACCTTC. It encodes CASSLLAGGMDGYTF.